This T cell receptor beta chain was identified during a study of OX40 agonist ivuxolimab in advanced cancers. About the research overall: Participants could have had prior anti-PD-1, anti-PD-L1 or anti-CTLA-4 therapy, and 40% had some.

Of note for this clone: As yet, its antigen is unknown.

The table came from immunoSEQ multiplex PCR; TCRdb's copy has only in-frame clones and leaves some out. The sample contains approximately 44,000 clones, around 80% of which appear only once. The CDR3 totals 15 residues. With V trimmed by 9 bases and J by 3 bases, 10 bases remained unmatched. Looked up from germline, CDR1 is MNHNS and CDR2 is SASEGT. Points from the study as a whole: No determination was made of the antigen specificity of the expanded peripheral T cells.

The chain uses TRBV6-1 and TRBJ2-1; 8 nucleotides line up with TRBD2. Sequencing was performed on CD4+ or CD8+ T cells sorted from blood, taken in a trial of the OX40 agonist ivuxolimab. This clonotype was obtained from an adult with an advanced solid tumor such as melanoma, head and neck, liver or kidney cancer. The CDR3 DNA follows: TGTGCCAGTCAGAGCGGGAGAGGGGGCTACAATGAGCAGTTCTTC. Translated, it gives CASQSGRGGYNEQFF.